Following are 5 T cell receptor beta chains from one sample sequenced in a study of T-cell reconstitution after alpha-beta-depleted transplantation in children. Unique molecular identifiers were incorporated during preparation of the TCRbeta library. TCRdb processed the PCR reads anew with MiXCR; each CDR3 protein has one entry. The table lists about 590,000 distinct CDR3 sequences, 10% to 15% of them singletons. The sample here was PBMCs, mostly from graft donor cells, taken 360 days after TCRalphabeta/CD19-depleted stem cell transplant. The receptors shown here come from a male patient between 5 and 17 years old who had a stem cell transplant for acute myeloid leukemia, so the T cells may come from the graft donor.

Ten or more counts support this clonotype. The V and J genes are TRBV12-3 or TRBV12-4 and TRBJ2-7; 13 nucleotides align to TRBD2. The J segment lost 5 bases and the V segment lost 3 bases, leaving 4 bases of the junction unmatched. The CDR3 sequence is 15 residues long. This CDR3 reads CASSFTSGRADEQYF. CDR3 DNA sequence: TGTGCCAGCAGTTTCACTAGCGGGAGGGCTGACGAGCAGTACTTC.

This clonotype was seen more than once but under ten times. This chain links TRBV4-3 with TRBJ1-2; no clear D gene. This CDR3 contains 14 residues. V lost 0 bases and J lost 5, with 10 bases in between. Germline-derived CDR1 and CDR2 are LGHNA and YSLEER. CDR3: CASSQEGSVYGYTF. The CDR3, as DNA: TGCGCCAGCAGCCAAGAGGGCAGCGTATATGGCTACACCTTC.

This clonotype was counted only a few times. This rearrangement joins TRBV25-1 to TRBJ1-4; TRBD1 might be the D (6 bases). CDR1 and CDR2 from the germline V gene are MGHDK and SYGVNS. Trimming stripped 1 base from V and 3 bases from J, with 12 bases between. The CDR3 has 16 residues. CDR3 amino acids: CASSEFKGGSNEKLFF. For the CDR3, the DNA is TGTGCCAGCAGTGAATTTAAGGGGGGCTCTAATGAAAAACTGTTTTTT.

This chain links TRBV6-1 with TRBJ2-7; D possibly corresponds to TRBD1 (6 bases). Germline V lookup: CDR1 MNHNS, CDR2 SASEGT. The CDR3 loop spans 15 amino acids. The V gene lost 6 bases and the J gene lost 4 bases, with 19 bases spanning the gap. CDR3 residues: CASSPTGPGLYEQYF. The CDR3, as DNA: TGTGCCAGCAGCCCAACAGGGCCCGGGCTATACGAGCAGTACTTC.

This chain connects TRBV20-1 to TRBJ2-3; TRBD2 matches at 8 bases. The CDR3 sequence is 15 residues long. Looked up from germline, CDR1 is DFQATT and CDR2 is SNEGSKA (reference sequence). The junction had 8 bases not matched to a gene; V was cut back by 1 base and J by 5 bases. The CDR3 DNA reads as TGCAGTGCTAGAGGGGGTAGCGGGACCGGAGATACGCAGTATTTT. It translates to CSARGGSGTGDTQYF.